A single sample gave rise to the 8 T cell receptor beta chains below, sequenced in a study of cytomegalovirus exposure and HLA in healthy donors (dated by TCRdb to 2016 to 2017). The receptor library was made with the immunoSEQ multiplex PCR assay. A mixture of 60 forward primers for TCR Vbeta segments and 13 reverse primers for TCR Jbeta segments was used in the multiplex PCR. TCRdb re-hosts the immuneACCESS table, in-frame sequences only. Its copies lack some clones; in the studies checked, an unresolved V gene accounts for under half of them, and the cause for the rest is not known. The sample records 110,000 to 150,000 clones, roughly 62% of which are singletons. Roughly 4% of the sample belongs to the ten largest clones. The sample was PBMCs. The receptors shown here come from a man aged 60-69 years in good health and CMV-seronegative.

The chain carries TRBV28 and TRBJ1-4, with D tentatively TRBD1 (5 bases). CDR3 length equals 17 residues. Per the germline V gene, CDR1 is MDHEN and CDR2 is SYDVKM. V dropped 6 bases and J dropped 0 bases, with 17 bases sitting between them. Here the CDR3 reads CASSPTGQGTTNEKLFF. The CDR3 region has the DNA TGTGCCAGCAGCCCCACTGGGCAGGGCACAACTAATGAAAAACTGTTTTTT.

CDR3 region: CAWSEGRETQYF. CDR3 nucleotides: TGTGCCTGGAGTGAGGGGCGGGAGACCCAGTACTTC. This chain joins TRBV30 and TRBJ2-5; D perhaps matches TRBD1 (5 bases). Trimming took off 1 base at V and 5 bases at J, with 8 bases between the two ends. The germline CDR1 and CDR2 sequences are GTSNPN and SVGIG (reference sequence). The CDR3 sequence is 12 residues long. The whole variable domain, filled in from reference TRBV30 and TRBJ2-5, reads SQTIHQWPATLVQPVGSPLSLECTVEGTSNPNLYWYRQAAGRGLQLLFYSVGIGQISSEVPQNLSASRPQDRQFILSSKKLLLSDSGFYLCAWSEGRETQYFGPGTRLLVL.

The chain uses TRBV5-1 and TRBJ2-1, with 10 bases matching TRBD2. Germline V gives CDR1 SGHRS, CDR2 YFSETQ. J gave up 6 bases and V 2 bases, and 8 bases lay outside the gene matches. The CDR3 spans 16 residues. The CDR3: CASSLTIAGGGNEQFF. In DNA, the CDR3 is TGCGCCAGCAGCTTAACAATAGCGGGAGGTGGCAATGAGCAGTTCTTC. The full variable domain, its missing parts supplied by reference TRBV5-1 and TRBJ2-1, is KAGVTQTPRYLIKTRGQQVTLSCSPISGHRSVSWYQQTPGQGLQFLFEYFSETQRNKGNFPGRFSGRQFSNSRSEMNVSTLELGDSALYLCASSLTIAGGGNEQFFGPGTRLTVL.

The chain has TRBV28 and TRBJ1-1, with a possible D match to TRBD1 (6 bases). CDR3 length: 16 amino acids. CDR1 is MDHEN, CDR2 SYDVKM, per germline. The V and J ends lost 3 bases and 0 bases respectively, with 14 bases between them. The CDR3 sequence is CASSFLQGLMNTEAFF. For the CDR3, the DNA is TGTGCCAGCAGTTTTCTACAGGGCCTTATGAACACTGAAGCTTTCTTT.

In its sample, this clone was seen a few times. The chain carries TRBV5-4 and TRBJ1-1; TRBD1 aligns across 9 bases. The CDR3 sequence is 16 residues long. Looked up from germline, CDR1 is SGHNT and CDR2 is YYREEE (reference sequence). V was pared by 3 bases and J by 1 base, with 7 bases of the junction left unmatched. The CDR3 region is CASSSRRTGENTEAFF. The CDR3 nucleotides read TGTGCCAGCAGCTCTCGTCGGACAGGGGAGAACACTGAAGCTTTCTTT.

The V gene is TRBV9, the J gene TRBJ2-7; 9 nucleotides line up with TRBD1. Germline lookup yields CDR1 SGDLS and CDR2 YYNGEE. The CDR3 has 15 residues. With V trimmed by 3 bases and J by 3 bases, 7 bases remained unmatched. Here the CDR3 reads CASSEQPGQGYEQYF. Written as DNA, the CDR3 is TGTGCCAGCAGCGAACAACCGGGACAGGGCTACGAGCAGTACTTC.

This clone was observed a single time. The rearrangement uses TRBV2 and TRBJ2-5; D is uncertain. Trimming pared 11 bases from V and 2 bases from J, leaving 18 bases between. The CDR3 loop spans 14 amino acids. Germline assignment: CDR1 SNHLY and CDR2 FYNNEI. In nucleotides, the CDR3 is TGTGCCTGGAGACCGAGAAGAAATCAAGAGACCCAGTACTTC. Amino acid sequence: CAWRPRRNQETQYF.

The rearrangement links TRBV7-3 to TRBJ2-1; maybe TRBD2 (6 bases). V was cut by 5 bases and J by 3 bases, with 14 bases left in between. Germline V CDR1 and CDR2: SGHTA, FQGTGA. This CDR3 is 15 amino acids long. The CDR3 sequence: CASSLPTSRYNEQFF. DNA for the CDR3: TGTGCCAGCAGCCTTCCCACTAGCCGCTACAATGAGCAGTTCTTC.